The rows below give T cell receptor beta chains drawn from one sample of a study of cytomegalovirus exposure and HLA in healthy donors. Profiled with immunoSEQ multiplex PCR; TCRdb holds only in-frame clones, not every one. The sample records under 90,000 clones, about 70% being singletons. Sequenced material: PBMCs. Source of these receptors: a man aged 40-55 years in good health and CMV-seropositive. CDR3s include the opening cysteine and the closing phenylalanine or tryptophan. Fields, in order: J gene, V gene, clone size, D gene, CDR3 DNA, CDR3 protein. The D gene is left open where the match is weak. Expanded clones are given a class, and other clones once, few, many or no size at all.

>TRBJ2-1|TRBV18|NA|TRBD1
TGTGCCAGCTCACCAGCGGGACAGGGGGTCAATGAGCAGTTCTTC
CASSPAGQGVNEQFF
>TRBJ2-7|TRBV28|NA|TRBD2
TGTGCCAGCAGTTTATTTAGGCGGGAGGTCTACGAGCAGTACTTC
CASSLFRREVYEQYF
>TRBJ1-2|TRBV30|once|NA
TGTGCCTGGAGTGTGGTAGGAGACAACTATGGCTACACCTTC
CAWSVVGDNYGYTF
>TRBJ1-1|TRBV28|NA|TRBD1
TGTGCCAGCAGTTTATATTCTGGGGTACAGGGGGGGAGGATAGGGGCTTTCTTT
CASSLYSGVQGGRIGAFF
>TRBJ2-3|TRBV28|NA|TRBD2
TGTGCCAGCATTTCAGAAGCGGGACCAGATACGCAGTATTTT
CASISEAGPDTQYF
>TRBJ2-3|TRBV28|NA|TRBD2
TGTGCCAGCAAAGCGGGAGGGGACGGGTCGCAGTATTTT
CASKAGGDGSQYF
>TRBJ2-7|TRBV9|NA|NA
TGTGCCAGCAGCGTAGGGTGGACATCCGAGCAGTACTTC
CASSVGWTSEQYF
>TRBJ1-6|TRBV2|NA|NA
TGTGCCAGCAGCAGACAGAGGTCTAATTCACCCCTCCACTTT
CASSRQRSNSPLHF
>TRBJ2-7|TRBV15|few|NA
TGTGCCACCAGCAGAGATCGAGGGCCACAGACCTACGAGCAGTACTTC
CATSRDRGPQTYEQYF
>TRBJ2-7|TRBV10-2|few|NA
TGCGCCAGCAGTGACGAGTCGGGGACATACACCTACGAGCAGTACTTC
CASSDESGTYTYEQYF
>TRBJ2-2|TRBV7-9|NA|NA
TGTGCCAGCAGCTTAGTGTTGGGCCTCGGGGCCGGGGAGCTGTTTTTT
CASSLVLGLGAGELFF
>TRBJ2-7|TRBV10-3|NA|NA
TGTGCCGCACAGGGTCAGACCTACGAGCAGTACTTC
CAAQGQTYEQYF
>TRBJ1-5|TRBV4-1|NA|NA
TGCGCCAGCAGCCAAGACCCAGGGAGGCCCGGCAATCAGCCCCAGCATTTT
CASSQDPGRPGNQPQHF
>TRBJ2-1|TRBV19|NA|NA
TGTGCCAGTAGTAGAGGGACAGAGCAGTTCTTC
CASSRGTEQFF
>TRBJ1-5|TRBV28|few|NA
TGTGCCAGCAGACAGGTTGGCAATCAGCCCCAGCATTTT
CASRQVGNQPQHF
>TRBJ1-2|TRBV2|few|NA
TGTGCCAGCAGTGATAGGGGTGGCTACACCTTC
CASSDRGGYTF
>TRBJ1-2|TRBV19|NA|TRBD1
TGTGCCACCTCTGCCGAAGGGACAGACTATGGCTACACCTTC
CATSAEGTDYGYTF
>TRBJ2-7|TRBV6-1|NA|TRBD1
TGTGCCAGCAGTGCATTGACAGGGGCAGGCGTCGAGCAGTACTTC
CASSALTGAGVEQYF
>TRBJ1-2|TRBV11-1|few|NA
TGTGCCAGCAGCTTAGGTTTCGGTGGCTACACCTTC
CASSLGFGGYTF
>TRBJ1-2|TRBV29-1|NA|TRBD1
TGCAGCGTTGATGAGGGGGACAGTATACAGGGCTACACCTTC
CSVDEGDSIQGYTF
>TRBJ2-3|TRBV29-1|few|NA
TGCAGCGCTGCTTTTTCCGGAGATACGCAGTATTTT
CSAAFSGDTQYF
>TRBJ1-1|TRBV11-3|few|TRBD1
TGTGCCAGCAGCCCTGGCACAGGGGTCGACACTGAAGCTTTCTTT
CASSPGTGVDTEAFF
>TRBJ2-3|TRBV15|few|TRBD2
TGTGCCACCAGCAGACCCCTCCCGGGAGGGGTCACAGATACGCAGTATTTT
CATSRPLPGGVTDTQYF
>TRBJ2-5|TRBV5-1|NA|TRBD2
TGCGCCAGCAGCTTGGACCTAGCGGTCCGACTAGAGACCCAGTACTTC
CASSLDLAVRLETQYF
>TRBJ1-5|TRBV6-6|few|NA
TGTGCCAGCAGTTACTCGGCAGGGCGCAATCAGCCCCAGCATTTT
CASSYSAGRNQPQHF
>TRBJ2-7|TRBV28|once|NA
TGTGCCAGCAGTTTAGGTTTGGGCAGGGGCTACGAGCAGTACTTC
CASSLGLGRGYEQYF
>TRBJ1-1|TRBV2|NA|TRBD1
TGTGCCAGCAGTGGGGACAGGGGTGGCACTGAAGCTTTCTTT
CASSGDRGGTEAFF
>TRBJ2-3|TRBV25-1|few|NA
TGTGCCAGCAGGTCGGATGGCGGAGATACGCAGTATTTT
CASRSDGGDTQYF
>TRBJ1-1|TRBV29-1|NA|TRBD1
TGCAGCGTCCCCCCCGCAGGCGCAGGGGGTTTTAGAAATGAAGCTTTCTTT
CSVPPAGAGGFRNEAFF
>TRBJ2-7|TRBV28|NA|TRBD2
TGTGCCAGCAGTTCGCCTAGCGGTTCCTACGAGCAGTACTTC
CASSSPSGSYEQYF
>TRBJ1-5|TRBV4-2|NA|NA
TGTGCCAGCAGCCAAGATGAGGGGAGGCCCAATCAGCCCCAGCATTTT
CASSQDEGRPNQPQHF
>TRBJ1-1|TRBV7-2|NA|NA
TGTGCCAGCAGCCAAAACACTGAAGCTTTCTTT
CASSQNTEAFF
>TRBJ2-1|TRBV6-6|NA|TRBD2
TGTGCCAGCAGTTACTCAAGCGGGGGATACAATGAGCAGTTCTTC
CASSYSSGGYNEQFF
>TRBJ2-5|TRBV7-2|NA|NA
TGTGCCAGCAGCTTAGTAACGGGATGGGAGACCCAGTACTTC
CASSLVTGWETQYF
>TRBJ2-7|TRBV7-6|NA|TRBD1
TGTGCCAGCAGTAAGGGACAGCAACCATCCTACGAGCAGTACTTC
CASSKGQQPSYEQYF
>TRBJ2-6|TRBV6-5|many|NA
TGTGCCAGCCGAGGGAACTCCGGGGCCAACGTCCTGACTTTC
CASRGNSGANVLTF
>TRBJ1-2|TRBV6-6|NA|TRBD1
TGTGCCAGCAGTGACCTCTCCGGGACAGCTGGTGGCTACACCTTC
CASSDLSGTAGGYTF
>TRBJ1-1|TRBV10-3|NA|NA
TGTGCCATCAGTGAGCAGGGGATTACTGATACTGAAGCTTTCTTT
CAISEQGITDTEAFF
>TRBJ1-3|TRBV7-3|once|NA
TGTGCCAGCAGCTTAACCAGCTCTGGAAACACCATATATTTT
CASSLTSSGNTIYF
>TRBJ1-4|TRBV7-9|NA|TRBD1
TGTGCCAGCAGCCGGGACAGGGGGCAGAAAAAACTGTTTTTT
CASSRDRGQKKLFF
>TRBJ1-6|TRBV27|NA|TRBD1
TGTGCCAGCAGTTTATGGGGACAGGGGGGTTCACCCCTCCACTTT
CASSLWGQGGSPLHF
>TRBJ1-2|TRBV6-6|NA|NA
TGTGCCAGCAGCCCTGGGGGAGGGGGTAACTATGGCTACACCTTC
CASSPGGGGNYGYTF
>TRBJ1-1|TRBV7-6|NA|NA
TGTGCCAGCAGCTTAGAGGGGGACAACACTGAAGCTTTCTTT
CASSLEGDNTEAFF